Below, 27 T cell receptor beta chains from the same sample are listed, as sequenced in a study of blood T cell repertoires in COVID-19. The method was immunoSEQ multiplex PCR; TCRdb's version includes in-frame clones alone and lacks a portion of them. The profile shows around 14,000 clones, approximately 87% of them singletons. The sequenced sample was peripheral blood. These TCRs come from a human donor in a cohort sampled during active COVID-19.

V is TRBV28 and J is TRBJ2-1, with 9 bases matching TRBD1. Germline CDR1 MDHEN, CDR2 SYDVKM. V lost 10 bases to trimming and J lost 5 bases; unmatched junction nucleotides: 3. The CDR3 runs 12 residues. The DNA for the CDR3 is TGTGCCACCCGGGACAGGGACAATGAGCAGTTCTTC. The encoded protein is CATRDRDNEQFF.

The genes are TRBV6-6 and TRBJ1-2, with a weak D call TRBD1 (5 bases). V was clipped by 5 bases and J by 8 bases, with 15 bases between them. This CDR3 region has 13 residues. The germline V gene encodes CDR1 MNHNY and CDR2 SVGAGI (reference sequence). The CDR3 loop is CASSPDGGEGYTF. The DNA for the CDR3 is TGTGCCAGCAGTCCCGACGGGGGTGAGGGCTACACCTTC.

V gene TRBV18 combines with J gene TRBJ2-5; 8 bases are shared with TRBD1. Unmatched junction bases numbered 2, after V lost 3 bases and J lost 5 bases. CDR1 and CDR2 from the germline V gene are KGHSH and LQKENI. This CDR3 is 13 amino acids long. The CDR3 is CASSPTGVETQYF. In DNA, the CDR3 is TGTGCCAGCTCACCGACAGGGGTTGAGACCCAGTACTTC.

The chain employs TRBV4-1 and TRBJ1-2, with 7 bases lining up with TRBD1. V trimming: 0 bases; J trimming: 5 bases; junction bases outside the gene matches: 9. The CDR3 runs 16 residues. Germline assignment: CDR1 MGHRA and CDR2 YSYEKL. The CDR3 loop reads CASSQEILGTAYGYTF. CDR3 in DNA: TGCGCCAGCAGCCAAGAAATCCTGGGGACAGCATATGGCTACACCTTC.

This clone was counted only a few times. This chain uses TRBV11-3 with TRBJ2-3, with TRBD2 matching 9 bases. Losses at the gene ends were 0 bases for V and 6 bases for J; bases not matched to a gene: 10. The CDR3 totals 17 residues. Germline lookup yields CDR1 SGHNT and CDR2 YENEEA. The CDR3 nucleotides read TGTGCCAGCAGCTTAGATCGGCGCGGGAGGGCCTGGGATACGCAGTATTTT. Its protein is CASSLDRRGRAWDTQYF.

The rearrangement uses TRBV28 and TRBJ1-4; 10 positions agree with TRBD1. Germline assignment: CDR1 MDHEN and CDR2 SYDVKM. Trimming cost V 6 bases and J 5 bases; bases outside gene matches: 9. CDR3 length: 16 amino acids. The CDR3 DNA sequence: TGTGCCAGCAGCTCAAGACAGGGGGCGCTCAATGAAAAACTGTTTTTT. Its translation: CASSSRQGALNEKLFF.

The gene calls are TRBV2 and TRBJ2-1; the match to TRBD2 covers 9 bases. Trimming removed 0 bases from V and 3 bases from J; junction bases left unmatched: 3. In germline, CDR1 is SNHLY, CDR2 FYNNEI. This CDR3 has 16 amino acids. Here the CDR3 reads CASSEASGGFYNEQFF. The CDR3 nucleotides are TGTGCCAGCAGTGAAGCTAGCGGGGGCTTCTACAATGAGCAGTTCTTC.

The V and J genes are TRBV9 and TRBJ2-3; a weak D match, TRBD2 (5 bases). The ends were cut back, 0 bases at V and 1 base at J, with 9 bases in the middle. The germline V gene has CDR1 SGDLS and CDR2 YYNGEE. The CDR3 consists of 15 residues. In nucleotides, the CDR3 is TGTGCCAGCAGCGTAGAAGCGAGGGGCACAGATACGCAGTATTTT. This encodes CASSVEARGTDTQYF.

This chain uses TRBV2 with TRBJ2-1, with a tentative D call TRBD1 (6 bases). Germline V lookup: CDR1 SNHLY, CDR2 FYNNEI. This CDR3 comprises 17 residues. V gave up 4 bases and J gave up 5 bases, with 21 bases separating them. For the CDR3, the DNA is TGTGCCAGCAGTGTGGACAGTCCTGGGAATGGAGACAATGAGCAGTTCTTC. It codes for CASSVDSPGNGDNEQFF.

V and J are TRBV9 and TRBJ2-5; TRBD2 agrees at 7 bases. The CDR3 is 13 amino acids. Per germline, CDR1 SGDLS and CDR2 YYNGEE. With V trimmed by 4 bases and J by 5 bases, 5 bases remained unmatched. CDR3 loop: CASSPGGLETQYF. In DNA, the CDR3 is TGTGCCAGCAGCCCCGGGGGGTTGGAGACCCAGTACTTC.

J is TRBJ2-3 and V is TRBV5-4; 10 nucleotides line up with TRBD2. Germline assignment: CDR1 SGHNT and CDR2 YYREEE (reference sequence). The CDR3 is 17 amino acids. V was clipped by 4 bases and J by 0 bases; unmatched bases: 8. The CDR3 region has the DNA TGTGCCAGCAGCAAACTAGCGGGACTCGCTAGCACAGATACGCAGTATTTT. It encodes CASSKLAGLASTDTQYF.

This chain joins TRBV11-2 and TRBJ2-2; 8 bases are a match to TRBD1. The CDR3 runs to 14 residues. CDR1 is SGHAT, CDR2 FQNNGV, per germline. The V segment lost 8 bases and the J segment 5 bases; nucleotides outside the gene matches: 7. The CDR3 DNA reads TGTGCCAGCTCGGACAGGGTGGGGACCGGGGAGCTGTTTTTT. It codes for CASSDRVGTGELFF. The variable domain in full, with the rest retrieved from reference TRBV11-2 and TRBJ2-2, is EAGVAQSPRYKIIEKRQSVAFWCNPISGHATLYWYQQILGQGPKLLIQFQNNGVVDDSQLPKDRFSAERLKGVDSTLKIQPAKLEDSAVYLCASSDRVGTGELFFGEGSRLTVL.

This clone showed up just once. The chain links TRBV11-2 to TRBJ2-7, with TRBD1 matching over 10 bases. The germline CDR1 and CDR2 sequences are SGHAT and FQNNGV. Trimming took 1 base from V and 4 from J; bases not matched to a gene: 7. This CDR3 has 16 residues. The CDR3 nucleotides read TGTGCCAGCAGCTTAGTAGTGGGGACAGGGGATTACGAGCAGTACTTC. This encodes CASSLVVGTGDYEQYF.

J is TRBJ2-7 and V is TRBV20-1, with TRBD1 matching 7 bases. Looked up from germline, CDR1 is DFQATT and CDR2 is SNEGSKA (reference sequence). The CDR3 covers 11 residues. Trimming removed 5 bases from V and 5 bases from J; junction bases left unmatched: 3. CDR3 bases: TGCAGTGCTGCCCAGGGGGACGAGCAGTACTTC. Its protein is CSAAQGDEQYF.

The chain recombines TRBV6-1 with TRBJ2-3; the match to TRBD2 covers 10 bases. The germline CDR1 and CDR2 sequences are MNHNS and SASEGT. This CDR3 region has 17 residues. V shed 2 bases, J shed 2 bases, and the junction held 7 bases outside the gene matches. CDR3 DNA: TGTGCCAGCAGTGAATCGGTTAGCGGGGGGACCACAGATACGCAGTATTTT. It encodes CASSESVSGGTTDTQYF.

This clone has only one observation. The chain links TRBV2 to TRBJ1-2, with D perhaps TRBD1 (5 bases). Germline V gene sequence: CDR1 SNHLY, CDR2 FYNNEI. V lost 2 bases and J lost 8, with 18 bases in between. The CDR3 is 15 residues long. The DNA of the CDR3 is TGTGCCAGCAGTGAAAGTCCAGGGATTAGCGGCGGCTACACCTTC. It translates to CASSESPGISGGYTF. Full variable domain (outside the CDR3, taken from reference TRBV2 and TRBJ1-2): EPEVTQTPSHQVTQMGQEVILRCVPISNHLYFYWYRQILGQKVEFLVSFYNNEISEKSEIFDDQFSVERPDGSNFTLKIRSTKLEDSAMYFCASSESPGISGGYTFGSGTRLTVV.

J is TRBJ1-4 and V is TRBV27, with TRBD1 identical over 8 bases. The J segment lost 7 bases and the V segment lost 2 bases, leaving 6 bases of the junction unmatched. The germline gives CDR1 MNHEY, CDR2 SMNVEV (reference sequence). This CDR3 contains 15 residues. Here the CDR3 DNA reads TGTGCCAGCAGTTTACTAGGACAGGGTAGTGAAAAACTGTTTTTT. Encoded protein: CASSLLGQGSEKLFF.

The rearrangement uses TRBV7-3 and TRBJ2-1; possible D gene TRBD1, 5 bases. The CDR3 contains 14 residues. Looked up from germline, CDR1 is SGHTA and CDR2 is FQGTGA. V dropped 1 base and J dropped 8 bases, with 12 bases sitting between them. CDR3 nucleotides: TGTGCCAGCAGCTTAAGCAGGGAAACGGATGAGCAGTTCTTC. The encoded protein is CASSLSRETDEQFF.

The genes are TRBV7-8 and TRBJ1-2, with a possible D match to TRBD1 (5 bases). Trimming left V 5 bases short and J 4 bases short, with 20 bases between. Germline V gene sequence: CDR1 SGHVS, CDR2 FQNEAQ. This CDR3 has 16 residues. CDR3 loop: CASSPSRAGTAYGYTF. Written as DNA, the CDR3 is TGTGCCAGCAGCCCCTCAAGGGCCGGGACTGCCTATGGCTACACCTTC.

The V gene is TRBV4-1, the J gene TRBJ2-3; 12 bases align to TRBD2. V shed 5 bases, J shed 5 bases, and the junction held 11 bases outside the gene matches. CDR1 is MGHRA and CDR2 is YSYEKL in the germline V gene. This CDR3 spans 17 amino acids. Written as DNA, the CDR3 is TGCGCCAGCAGCTACCGGGTGGCTAGCGGGAGGGGAGATACGCAGTATTTT. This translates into CASSYRVASGRGDTQYF.

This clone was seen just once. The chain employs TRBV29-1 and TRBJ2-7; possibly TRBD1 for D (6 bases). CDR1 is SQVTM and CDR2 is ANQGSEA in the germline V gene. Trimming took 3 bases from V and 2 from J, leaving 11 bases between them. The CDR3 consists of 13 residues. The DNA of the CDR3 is TGCAGCGTTGATCAGGGGCAACCCTACGAGCAGTACTTC. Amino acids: CSVDQGQPYEQYF.

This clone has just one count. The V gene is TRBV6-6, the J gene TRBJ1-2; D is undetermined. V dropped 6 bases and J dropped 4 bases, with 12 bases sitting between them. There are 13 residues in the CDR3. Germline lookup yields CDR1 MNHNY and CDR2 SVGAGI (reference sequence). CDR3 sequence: CASSPGQVYGYTF. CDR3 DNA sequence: TGTGCCAGCAGCCCCGGTCAGGTCTATGGCTACACCTTC.

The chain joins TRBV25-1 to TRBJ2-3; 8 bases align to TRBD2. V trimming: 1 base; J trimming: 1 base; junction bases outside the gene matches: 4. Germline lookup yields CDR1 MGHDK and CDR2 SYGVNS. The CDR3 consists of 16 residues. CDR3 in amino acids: CASSEFGSGGTDTQYF. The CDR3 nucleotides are TGTGCCAGCAGTGAATTTGGTAGCGGGGGCACAGATACGCAGTATTTT.

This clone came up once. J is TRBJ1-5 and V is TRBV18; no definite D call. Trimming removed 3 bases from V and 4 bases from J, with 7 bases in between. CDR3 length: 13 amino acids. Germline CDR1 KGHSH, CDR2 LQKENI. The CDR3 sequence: CASSPTLNQPQHF. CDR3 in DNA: TGTGCCAGCTCACCGACACTGAATCAGCCCCAGCATTTT.

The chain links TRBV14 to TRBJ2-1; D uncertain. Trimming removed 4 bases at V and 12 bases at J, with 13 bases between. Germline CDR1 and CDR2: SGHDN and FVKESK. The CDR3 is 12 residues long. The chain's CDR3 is CASSPDRVGQFF. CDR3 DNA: TGTGCCAGCAGCCCCGACCGGGTCGGGCAGTTCTTC. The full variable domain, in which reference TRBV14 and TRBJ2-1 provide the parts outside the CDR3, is EAGVTQFPSHSVIEKGQTVTLRCDPISGHDNLYWYRRVMGKEIKFLLHFVKESKQDESGMPNNRFLAERTGGTYSTLKVQPAELEDSGVYFCASSPDRVGQFFGPGTRLTVL.

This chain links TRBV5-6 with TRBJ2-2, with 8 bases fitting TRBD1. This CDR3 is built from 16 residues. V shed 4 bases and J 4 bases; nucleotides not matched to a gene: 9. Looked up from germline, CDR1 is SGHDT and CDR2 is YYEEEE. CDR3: CASSPINRGATGELFF. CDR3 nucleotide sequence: TGTGCCAGCAGCCCAATCAACAGGGGGGCCACCGGGGAGCTGTTTTTT.

CDR3 residues: CASSVTGAGNTIYF. CDR3 coding DNA: TGTGCCAGCAGCGTTACAGGGGCCGGAAACACCATATATTTT. The chain uses TRBV11-2 and TRBJ1-3; 7 nucleotides align to TRBD1. Germline CDR1 and CDR2: SGHAT and FQNNGV. CDR3 size: 14 residues. Trimming removed 5 bases from V and 4 bases from J; junction bases left unmatched: 5. Drawing the rest from reference TRBV11-2 and TRBJ1-3, the complete variable domain is EAGVAQSPRYKIIEKRQSVAFWCNPISGHATLYWYQQILGQGPKLLIQFQNNGVVDDSQLPKDRFSAERLKGVDSTLKIQPAKLEDSAVYLCASSVTGAGNTIYFGEGSWLTVV.